A selection of T cell receptor beta chains follows, all from one sample in a study of cytomegalovirus exposure and HLA in healthy donors. Sequencing used immunoSEQ multiplex PCR; TCRdb keeps in-frame clones, though not all of them. This sample carries some 140,000 clones, roughly 83% of them seen once, and the ten largest clones take 3.1%. Specimen: PBMCs. The receptor set was obtained from a female donor in good health and CMV-seronegative. CDR3s include the opening cysteine and the closing phenylalanine or tryptophan. A D gene is named only where the DNA matches it firmly. Expanded clones are given a class, and other clones once, few, many or no size at all.

V	J	size	D	CDR3	DNA
TRBV4-3	TRBJ2-3	.	TRBD1	CASSQDSGTVSTDTQYF	TGCGCCAGCAGCCAAGATTCGGGGACAGTTAGCACAGATACGCAGTATTTT
TRBV7-9	TRBJ1-5	.	.	CASSLGGGQPQHF	TGTGCCAGCAGCTTAGGGGGCGGACAGCCCCAGCATTTT
TRBV5-1	TRBJ1-1	once	.	CASSLDPSGTEAFF	TGCGCCAGCAGCTTGGACCCATCCGGCACTGAAGCTTTCTTT
TRBV5-5	TRBJ1-1	few	.	CASSLRFVEAFF	TGTGCCAGCAGCTTGCGGTTTGTTGAAGCTTTCTTT
TRBV7-9	TRBJ2-1	.	TRBD1	CASSPRTGRINEQFF	TGTGCCAGCAGCCCTCGGACAGGGCGCATCAATGAGCAGTTCTTC
TRBV2	TRBJ1-1	.	TRBD1	CASKGETGGTEAFF	TGTGCCAGCAAAGGGGAAACAGGGGGTACTGAAGCTTTCTTT
TRBV7-9	TRBJ2-7	.	.	CASSPRQEVFYEQYF	TGTGCCAGCAGCCCTCGACAGGAGGTTTTTTACGAGCAGTACTTC
TRBV9	TRBJ2-7	.	TRBD2	CASSVRGSSYEQYF	TGTGCCAGCAGCGTTCGCGGGAGCTCCTACGAGCAGTACTTC
TRBV5-1	TRBJ1-2	.	TRBD1	CASSYLVGQEGGDTF	TGCGCCAGCAGCTACCTAGTGGGACAGGAAGGCGGAGACACCTTC
TRBV7-2	TRBJ1-1	.	.	CASSLNPGSVSEAFF	TGTGCCAGCAGCTTGAACCCCGGGAGTGTCTCTGAAGCTTTCTTT
TRBV9	TRBJ2-7	.	.	CASSRGSGEVSEQYF	TGTGCCAGCAGCCGGGGGTCCGGGGAAGTGAGCGAGCAGTACTTC
TRBV5-8	TRBJ1-5	few	.	CASSLRLNQPQHF	TGTGCCAGCAGCTTGCGTCTGAATCAGCCCCAGCATTTT
TRBV7-3	TRBJ1-3	.	.	CASSLYGGGSGNTIYF	TGTGCCAGCAGCCTATACGGGGGAGGCTCTGGAAACACCATATATTTT
TRBV5-1	TRBJ2-6	.	TRBD1	CASSLGGQALSGANVLTF	TGCGCCAGCAGCTTAGGGGGACAGGCCCTCTCTGGGGCCAACGTCCTGACTTTC
TRBV5-1	TRBJ1-5	few	.	CASSSEGNQPQHF	TGCGCCAGCAGTTCAGAGGGCAATCAGCCCCAGCATTTT
TRBV2	TRBJ1-5	few	TRBD1	CASSGTGGNQPQHF	TGTGCCAGCAGCGGGACAGGAGGGAATCAGCCCCAGCATTTT
TRBV2	TRBJ1-1	.	TRBD1	CAGSEEQVGQGGAFF	TGTGCCGGCAGTGAAGAACAAGTGGGACAGGGAGGGGCTTTCTTT
TRBV30	TRBJ2-7	.	TRBD2	CAWSGEASGPYEQYF	TGTGCCTGGAGTGGGGAGGCTAGCGGACCCTACGAGCAGTACTTC
TRBV5-6	TRBJ2-2	.	TRBD2	CASSLYAGGTTGELFF	TGTGCCAGCAGCTTGTACGCGGGGGGGACCACCGGGGAGCTGTTTTTT
TRBV11-3	TRBJ2-3	.	.	CASSSQGGDLDTQYF	TGTGCCAGCAGCTCCCAGGGGGGCGATTTAGATACGCAGTATTTT
TRBV5-4	TRBJ1-1	.	TRBD1	CASSWDRGDTEAFF	TGTGCCAGCAGCTGGGACAGGGGGGACACTGAAGCTTTCTTT
TRBV5-3	TRBJ2-2	.	TRBD2	CARRPSGTVGGGGELFF	TGTGCCAGAAGACCATCCGGGACCGTCGGGGGGGGCGGGGAGCTGTTTTTT
TRBV27	TRBJ1-2	.	.	CASSLLPGVIYGYTF	TGTGCCAGCAGTTTATTACCGGGGGTCATATATGGCTACACCTTC
TRBV18	TRBJ1-2	.	TRBD1	CASSPGQVLDYGYTF	TGTGCCAGCTCACCGGGACAGGTTTTAGACTATGGCTACACCTTC
TRBV5-6	TRBJ1-4	few	TRBD1	CASSLGGQGRYEKLFF	TGTGCCAGCAGCTTGGGGGGACAGGGACGTTATGAAAAACTGTTTTTT
TRBV9	TRBJ1-2	.	TRBD1	CASSSEQGRRAGYTF	TGTGCCAGCAGCTCCGAACAGGGGCGCCGGGCTGGCTACACCTTC
TRBV7-2	TRBJ2-2	.	TRBD2	CASSQRGGGNTGELFF	TGTGCCAGCAGCCAAAGGGGCGGGGGAAACACCGGGGAGCTGTTTTTT
TRBV28	TRBJ1-6	.	TRBD1	CASSLGQGLSSPLHF	TGTGCCAGCAGTTTAGGACAGGGTCTGAGCTCACCCCTCCACTTT
TRBV7-2	TRBJ2-3	.	TRBD2	CASSATSASSTDTQYF	TGTGCCAGCAGCGCGACTAGCGCCTCTAGCACAGATACGCAGTATTTT
TRBV27	TRBJ2-5	few	.	CASSLCYWWETQYF	TGTGCCAGCAGTTTATGTTACTGGTGGGAGACCCAGTACTTC
TRBV7-9	TRBJ2-1	.	TRBD1	CASSSPGTVRSSYNEQFF	TGTGCCAGCAGCTCGCCCGGGACAGTGCGGAGCTCCTACAATGAGCAGTTCTTC
TRBV13	TRBJ1-6	.	TRBD1	CASSLGRDRKSPLHF	TGTGCCAGCAGCTTAGGACGGGACAGAAAATCACCCCTCCACTTT
TRBV30	TRBJ1-5	.	.	CAWSTTESNQPQHF	TGTGCCTGGAGTACCACAGAGAGCAATCAGCCCCAGCATTTT
TRBV9	TRBJ2-2	.	.	CASSTTAEGLLTGELFF	TGTGCCAGCAGCACTACGGCTGAGGGCCTTTTAACCGGGGAGCTGTTTTTT
TRBV4-3	TRBJ1-6	.	.	CASSQVGGYNSPLHF	TGCGCCAGCAGCCAAGTGGGGGGTTATAATTCACCCCTCCACTTT
TRBV5-4	TRBJ2-4	once	.	CASSSDSTAGIQYF	TGTGCCAGCAGTTCGGACTCCACAGCAGGCATTCAGTACTTC
TRBV10-3	TRBJ1-2	.	.	CAISERMDGDYGYTF	TGTGCCATCAGCGAACGGATGGACGGGGACTATGGCTACACCTTC
TRBV11-2	TRBJ1-2	.	.	CASSLGGGEGANYGYTF	TGTGCCAGCAGCCTAGGGGGGGGTGAGGGAGCCAACTATGGCTACACCTTC
TRBV28	TRBJ2-1	.	TRBD1	CASSIGQGDSYNEQFF	TGTGCCAGCAGTATCGGACAGGGGGACTCCTACAATGAGCAGTTCTTC
TRBV29-1	TRBJ1-3	.	TRBD1	CSVEDQGTGGNTIYF	TGCAGCGTTGAAGATCAAGGGACAGGGGGAAACACCATATATTTT
TRBV6-1	TRBJ1-5	.	TRBD1	CASSDQGASNQPQHF	TGTGCCAGCAGCGATCAGGGGGCTAGCAATCAGCCCCAGCATTTT
TRBV30	TRBJ2-7	.	.	CAWSVEVRASSSYEQYF	TGTGCCTGGAGTGTAGAGGTGCGGGCTAGCAGCTCCTACGAGCAGTACTTC